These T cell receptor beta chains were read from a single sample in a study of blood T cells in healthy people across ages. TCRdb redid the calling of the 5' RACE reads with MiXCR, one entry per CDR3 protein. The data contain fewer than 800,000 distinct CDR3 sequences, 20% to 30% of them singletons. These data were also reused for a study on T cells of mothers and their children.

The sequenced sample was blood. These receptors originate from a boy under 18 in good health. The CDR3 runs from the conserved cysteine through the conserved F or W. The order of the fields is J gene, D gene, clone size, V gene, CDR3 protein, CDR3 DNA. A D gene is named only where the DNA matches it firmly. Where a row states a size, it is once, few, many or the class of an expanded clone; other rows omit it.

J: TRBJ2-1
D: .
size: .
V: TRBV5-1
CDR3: CASSLDAARLKYF
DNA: TGCGCCAGCAGCTTGGATGCGGCCAGGTTAAAATACTTC

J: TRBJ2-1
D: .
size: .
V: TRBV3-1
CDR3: CASSRRGIAYNEQFF
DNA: TGTGCCAGCAGCCGGCGGGGTATCGCCTACAATGAGCAGTTCTTC

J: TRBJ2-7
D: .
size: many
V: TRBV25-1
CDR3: CASSPPDRVSYEQYF
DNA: TGTGCCAGCAGTCCACCCGACAGAGTTTCGTACGAGCAGTACTTC

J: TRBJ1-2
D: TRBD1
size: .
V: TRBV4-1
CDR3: CASSQGTGAFLHYGYTF
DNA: TGCGCCAGCAGCCAAGGGACAGGAGCTTTTCTACACTATGGCTACACCTTC

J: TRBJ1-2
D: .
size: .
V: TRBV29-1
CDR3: CSVREEGSYGYGYTF
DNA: TGCAGCGTTAGGGAAGAGGGAAGTTATGGCTATGGCTACACCTTC

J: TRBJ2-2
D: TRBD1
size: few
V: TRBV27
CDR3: CASSFQGAQDTGELFF
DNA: TGTGCCAGCAGTTTCCAGGGGGCGCAAGACACCGGGGAGCTGTTTTTT

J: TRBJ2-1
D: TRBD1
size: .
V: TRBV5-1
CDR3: CASSPVGRTGRTYNEQFF
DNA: TGCGCCAGCAGCCCGGTCGGTCGGACAGGGAGGACCTACAATGAGCAGTTCTTC

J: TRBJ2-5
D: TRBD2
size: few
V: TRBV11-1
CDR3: CASSRGLAGPQETQYF
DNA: TGTGCCAGCAGCCGCGGACTAGCGGGCCCCCAAGAGACCCAGTACTTC

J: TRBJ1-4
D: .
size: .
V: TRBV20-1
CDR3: CSARVFGDEKLFF
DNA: TGCAGTGCTAGAGTATTCGGTGATGAAAAACTGTTTTTT

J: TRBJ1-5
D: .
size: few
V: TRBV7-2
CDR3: CASSRHWDQPQHF
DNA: TGTGCCAGCAGCCGACATTGGGATCAGCCCCAGCATTTT

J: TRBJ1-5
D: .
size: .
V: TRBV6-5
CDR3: CASKRTGRSHQPQHF
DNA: TGTGCCAGCAAGCGTACCGGGAGATCGCATCAGCCCCAGCATTTT

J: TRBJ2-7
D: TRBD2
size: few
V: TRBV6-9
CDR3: CASSPVTSLDVYEQYF
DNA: TGTGCCAGCAGTCCCGTGACTAGCCTAGACGTGTACGAGCAGTACTTC

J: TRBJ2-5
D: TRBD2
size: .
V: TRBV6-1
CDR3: CASSEQLAPAGETQYF
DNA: TGTGCCAGCAGCGAACAACTAGCGCCGGCGGGGGAGACCCAGTACTTC

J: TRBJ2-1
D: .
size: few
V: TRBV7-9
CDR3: CASSLALSYEQFF
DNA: TGTGCCAGCAGCTTAGCGCTGTCTTATGAGCAGTTCTTC

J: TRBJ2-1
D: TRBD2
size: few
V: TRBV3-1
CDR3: CASSQDLTSGRAIEQFF
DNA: TGTGCCAGCAGCCAAGACCTAACTAGCGGGAGGGCCATTGAGCAGTTCTTC

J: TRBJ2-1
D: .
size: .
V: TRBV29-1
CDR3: CSVEGQGGENEQFF
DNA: TGCAGCGTTGAAGGCCAGGGGGGAGAAAATGAGCAGTTCTTC

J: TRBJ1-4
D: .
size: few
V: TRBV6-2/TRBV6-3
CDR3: CASSYRLDGGEKLFF
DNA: TGTGCCAGCAGTTACCGACTGGACGGCGGTGAAAAACTGTTTTTT

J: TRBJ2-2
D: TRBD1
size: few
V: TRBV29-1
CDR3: CSVDAGGEAGELFF
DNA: TGCAGCGTTGACGCAGGGGGTGAGGCCGGGGAGCTGTTTTTT